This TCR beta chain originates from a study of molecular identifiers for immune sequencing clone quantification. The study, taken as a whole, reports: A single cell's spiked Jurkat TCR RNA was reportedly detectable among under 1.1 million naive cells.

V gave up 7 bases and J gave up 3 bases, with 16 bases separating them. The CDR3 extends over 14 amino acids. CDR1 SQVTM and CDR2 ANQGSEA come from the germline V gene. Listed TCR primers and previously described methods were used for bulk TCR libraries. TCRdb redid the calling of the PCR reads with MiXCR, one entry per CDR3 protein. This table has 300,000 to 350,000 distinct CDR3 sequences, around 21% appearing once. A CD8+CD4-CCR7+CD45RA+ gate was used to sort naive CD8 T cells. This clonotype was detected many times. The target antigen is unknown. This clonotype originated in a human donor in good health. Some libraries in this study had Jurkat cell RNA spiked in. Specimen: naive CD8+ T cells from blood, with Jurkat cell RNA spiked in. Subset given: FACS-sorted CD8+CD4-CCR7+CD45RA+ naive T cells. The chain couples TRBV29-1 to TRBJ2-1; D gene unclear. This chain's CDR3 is CSADTISNYNEQFF. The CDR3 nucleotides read TGCAGCGCCGACACTATCTCGAACTACAATGAGCAGTTCTTC.